This passage covers 32 T cell receptor beta chains from one sample sequenced in a study of blood T cell repertoires in COVID-19. Data came from immunoSEQ multiplex PCR; TCRdb stores just in-frame clones and leaves some out. Found here are about 140,000 clones, over 60% of them singletons; the top ten hold approximately 9%. Input material: peripheral blood. The receptors were gathered from a woman between 45 and 65 years old with active or convalescent COVID-19.

The chain links TRBV6-5 to TRBJ1-2; a possible D gene is TRBD1 (6 bases). Germline V gene data show CDR1 as MNHEY and CDR2 as SVGAGI. V shed 5 bases and J shed 3 bases, with 10 bases lying between them. The CDR3 runs to 13 residues. The CDR3 bases are TGTGCCAGCAGTACCCGGACAGACTATGGCTACACCTTC. This encodes CASSTRTDYGYTF.

The CDR3 loop is CASSGLTGGTEAFF. DNA for the CDR3: TGTGCCAGCAGTGGGTTGACCGGGGGGACTGAAGCTTTCTTT. The chain combines TRBV2 with TRBJ1-1, with a possible D match to TRBD1 (5 bases). Germline V CDR1 and CDR2: SNHLY, FYNNEI. The CDR3 consists of 14 residues. V dropped 4 bases and J dropped 5 bases, with 14 bases sitting between them. Full variable domain (outside the CDR3, taken from reference TRBV2 and TRBJ1-1): EPEVTQTPSHQVTQMGQEVILRCVPISNHLYFYWYRQILGQKVEFLVSFYNNEISEKSEIFDDQFSVERPDGSNFTLKIRSTKLEDSAMYFCASSGLTGGTEAFFGQGTRLTVV.

V is TRBV14 and J is TRBJ1-1; possibly TRBD1 for D (6 bases). Trimming took off 1 base at V and 1 base at J, with 10 bases between the two ends. CDR1 SGHDN and CDR2 FVKESK come from the germline V gene. CDR3 length: 15 residues. CDR3 in DNA: TGTGCCAGCAGCCAAGTAGGGGGGGCGAACACTGAAGCTTTCTTT. Translation gives CASSQVGGANTEAFF.

V usage is TRBV6-4 and J usage is TRBJ1-3, with 7 nucleotides matching TRBD1. V lost 3 bases to trimming and J lost 2 bases; unmatched junction nucleotides: 1. Germline CDR1 is MRHNA and CDR2 is SNTAGT. The CDR3 is 14 residues long. The chain's CDR3 is CASSETGAGNTIYF. Here the CDR3 DNA reads TGTGCCAGCAGTGAAACAGGGGCTGGAAACACCATATATTTT.

The CDR3 here is CASSDKGDIDYTF. The CDR3 region has the DNA TGCGCCAGCAGTGATAAGGGGGATATAGACTACACCTTC. The gene calls are TRBV10-1 and TRBJ1-2; TRBD1 is a possible D gene (6 bases). V was clipped by 3 bases and J by 10 bases, with 15 bases between them. Per the germline V gene, CDR1 is WNHNN and CDR2 is SYGVQD (reference sequence). The CDR3 consists of 13 residues.

Only a few counts were recorded for this clone. This chain links TRBV7-2 with TRBJ2-1, with TRBD2 identical over 10 bases. CDR3 length: 16 residues. From germline, CDR1 is SGHTA and CDR2 FQGNSA. Losses at the gene ends were 5 bases for V and 7 bases for J; bases not matched to a gene: 11. The CDR3 is CASSLRTSGGTNEQFF. The CDR3 bases are TGTGCCAGCAGCCTACGGACTAGCGGAGGCACTAATGAGCAGTTCTTC.

The gene calls are TRBV19 and TRBJ2-5; the D is unclear. Germline assignment: CDR1 LNHDA and CDR2 SQIVND (reference sequence). The germline V and J ends were trimmed by 6 bases and 2 bases, with 4 bases remaining between them. There are 11 residues in the CDR3. The CDR3 coding sequence is TGTGCCAGTAGCAAACAAGAGACCCAGTACTTC. Amino acid sequence: CASSKQETQYF.

The gene calls are TRBV7-9 and TRBJ2-5, with D tentatively TRBD1 (6 bases). The V and J ends lost 1 base and 4 bases respectively, with 10 bases between them. This CDR3 has 14 residues. Germline CDR1 SEHNR, CDR2 FQNEAQ (reference sequence). The CDR3 protein is CASSLGAGVETQYF. The DNA of the CDR3 is TGTGCCAGCAGCTTAGGGGCAGGGGTAGAGACCCAGTACTTC. Full variable domain (rest looked up from reference TRBV7-9 and TRBJ2-5): DTGVSQNPRHKITKRGQNVTFRCDPISEHNRLYWYRQTLGQGPEFLTYFQNEAQLEKSRLLSDRFSAERPKGSFSTLEIQRTEQGDSAMYLCASSLGAGVETQYFGPGTRLLVL.

The J gene is TRBJ2-3, the V gene TRBV6-1; the D gene is possibly TRBD1 (6 bases). Germline lookup yields CDR1 MNHNS and CDR2 SASEGT. The V and J ends lost 3 bases and 5 bases respectively, with 15 bases between them. This CDR3 has 15 amino acids. CDR3 residues: CASSDRGSKEDTQYF. In DNA, the CDR3 is TGTGCCAGCAGTGATAGGGGGTCGAAGGAAGATACGCAGTATTTT.

The genes are TRBV6-5 and TRBJ2-7; 7 nucleotides align to TRBD2. The CDR3 is 15 residues long. Germline CDR1 MNHEY, CDR2 SVGAGI. The V and J ends lost 0 bases and 1 base, in that order; junction bases with no gene match: 3. CDR3 sequence reads: CASSYSIGGSYEQYF. CDR3 sequence (DNA): TGTGCCAGCAGTTACTCGATCGGGGGGTCCTACGAGCAGTACTTC.

This clone was seen only a few times. V gene TRBV2 combines with J gene TRBJ1-1; tentatively, D is TRBD1 (6 bases). Germline CDR1 reads SNHLY; CDR2 reads FYNNEI. V gave up 6 bases and J gave up 4 bases, with 15 bases separating them. There are 14 residues in the CDR3. CDR3 sequence (DNA): TGTGCCAGCAGCCTAACCCAGGGGCCCACTGAAGCTTTCTTT. Encoded protein: CASSLTQGPTEAFF.

This clone occurred a few times. The chain uses TRBV5-6 and TRBJ2-1, with TRBD2 identical over 7 bases. J was trimmed by 7 bases and V by 3 bases; bases with no gene match: 4. The germline V gene encodes CDR1 SGHDT and CDR2 YYEEEE. The CDR3 is 13 amino acids. The CDR3 spells CASSSSGGNEQFF. CDR3 DNA sequence: TGTGCCAGCAGCTCCTCCGGGGGGAATGAGCAGTTCTTC.

The chain links TRBV9 to TRBJ1-2; D is possibly TRBD1 (6 bases). V lost 2 bases, J lost 5 bases, and 7 bases lay in between. The CDR3 extends over 12 amino acids. CDR1 and CDR2 (germline): SGDLS, YYNGEE. The CDR3 coding sequence is TGTGCCAGCAGCGTCCAGGGGTATGGCTACACCTTC. Translation: CASSVQGYGYTF.

The chain employs TRBV6-2 or TRBV6-3 and TRBJ1-2; tentatively, D is TRBD1 (5 bases). The CDR3 runs 17 residues. CDR1 and CDR2 from the germline V gene are MNHEY and SVGEGT. V shed 2 bases and J shed 3 bases, with 19 bases lying between them. The CDR3 sequence is CASSYPLWRGAHYGYTF. The CDR3 DNA follows: TGTGCCAGCAGTTACCCCCTGTGGAGGGGCGCCCACTATGGCTACACCTTC.

The chain is built from TRBV3-1 (or the pseudogene TRBV3-2) and TRBJ1-1; 7 nucleotides match TRBD1. V shed 5 bases, J shed 4 bases, and the junction held 4 bases outside the gene matches. Per germline, CDR1 LGHDT and CDR2 YNNKEL (reference sequence). The CDR3 covers 13 residues. The CDR3: CASSKGGGTEAFF. CDR3 bases: TGTGCCAGCAGCAAAGGGGGCGGCACTGAAGCTTTCTTT.

The V and J genes are TRBV3-1 (or the pseudogene TRBV3-2) and TRBJ1-1; D possibly corresponds to TRBD1 (5 bases). Trimming took off 0 bases at V and 1 base at J, with 9 bases between the two ends. The CDR3 extends over 15 amino acids. Germline V gene sequence: CDR1 LGHDT, CDR2 YNNKEL (reference sequence). The chain's CDR3 is CASSQEGDRNTEAFF. CDR3 sequence (DNA): TGTGCCAGCAGCCAAGAAGGGGATCGGAACACTGAAGCTTTCTTT.

This clone has only a few counts. The chain is built from TRBV29-1 and TRBJ1-1, with D perhaps matching TRBD1 (5 bases). The V and J ends lost 7 bases and 0 bases respectively, with 15 bases between them. Germline CDR1 reads SQVTM; CDR2 reads ANQGSEA. This CDR3 is 14 amino acids long. CDR3 nucleotide sequence: TGCAGCGCGGGGGTTGGGCACATGAACACTGAAGCTTTCTTT. Residues: CSAGVGHMNTEAFF. Complete variable domain (other parts from reference TRBV29-1 and TRBJ1-1): SAVISQKPSRDICQRGTSLTIQCQVDSQVTMMFWYRQQPGQSLTLIATANQGSEATYESGFVIDKFPISRPNLTFSTLTVSNMSPEDSSIYLCSAGVGHMNTEAFFGQGTRLTVV.

V gene TRBV5-5 combines with J gene TRBJ2-3; a possible D gene is TRBD1 (6 bases). This CDR3 has 14 residues. Germline V gives CDR1 SGHKS, CDR2 YYEKEE (reference sequence). V was cut by 4 bases and J by 1 base, with 10 bases left in between. This CDR3 is CASSVNRGTDTQYF. In DNA, the CDR3 is TGTGCCAGCAGCGTCAACAGGGGCACAGATACGCAGTATTTT.

This chain links TRBV28 with TRBJ1-2; D gene uncertain. Deletions cut 3 bases from V and 2 bases from J, with 7 bases between. Germline V gives CDR1 MDHEN, CDR2 SYDVKM. This CDR3 has 13 amino acids. The CDR3 DNA reads as TGTGCCAGCAGTTTGCCGGGGAACTATGGCTACACCTTC. Protein product: CASSLPGNYGYTF.

The chain couples TRBV27 to TRBJ2-3; 8 bases line up with TRBD1. Germline CDR1 MNHEY, CDR2 SMNVEV (reference sequence). This CDR3 contains 13 residues. V trimming: 3 bases; J trimming: 4 bases; junction bases outside the gene matches: 0. The CDR3 spells CASSLDRADTQYF. CDR3 nucleotides: TGTGCCAGCAGTTTGGACAGGGCAGATACGCAGTATTTT.

This rearrangement joins TRBV7-3 to TRBJ1-2; a weak D match, TRBD1 (5 bases). Trimming removed 1 base at V and 7 bases at J, with 16 bases between. Germline loops: CDR1 SGHTA, CDR2 FQGTGA. The CDR3 covers 15 residues. The CDR3 is CASSLNWGSGSGYTF. The CDR3 DNA is TGTGCCAGCAGCTTAAATTGGGGGAGCGGGTCTGGCTACACCTTC.

J is TRBJ1-2 and V is TRBV19; possible D gene TRBD1, 6 bases. The CDR3 consists of 16 residues. Germline-derived CDR1 and CDR2 are LNHDA and SQIVND (reference sequence). Between the trimmed V and J ends, which lost 5 bases and 3 bases, there was a span of 19 bases. The CDR3 nucleotides are TGTGCCAGTAGTGTCCCCCAACAGGGCAACTACTATGGCTACACCTTC. Protein product: CASSVPQQGNYYGYTF.

The V and J genes are TRBV4-2 and TRBJ1-4; 8 bases align to TRBD1. Per the germline V gene, CDR1 is LGHNA and CDR2 is YNFKEQ. The V and J ends lost 4 bases and 8 bases, in that order; junction bases with no gene match: 6. The CDR3 extends over 14 amino acids. CDR3 bases: TGTGCCAGCAGCCTTGGACAGGGAGGGGAAAAACTGTTTTTT. It yields the protein CASSLGQGGEKLFF.

The chain has TRBV11-3 and TRBJ2-1; 14 bases are a match to TRBD2. Germline CDR1 reads SGHNT; CDR2 reads YENEEA. V was clipped by 6 bases and J by 6 bases; unmatched bases: 7. This CDR3 contains 16 residues. The CDR3 DNA reads TGTGCCAGCAGTTCTTCCGGGACTAGCGGGAGCAATGAGCAGTTCTTC. Amino acids: CASSSSGTSGSNEQFF.

This chain connects TRBV3-1 (or the pseudogene TRBV3-2) to TRBJ2-2; 9 bases align to TRBD2. V shed 4 bases and J 12 bases; nucleotides not matched to a gene: 15. CDR1 LGHDT and CDR2 YNNKEL come from the germline V gene (reference sequence). The length of the CDR3 is 16 residues. The CDR3: CASSLGLAYTPGKLFF. The DNA of the CDR3 is TGTGCCAGCAGCCTCGGACTAGCGTACACGCCGGGGAAGCTGTTTTTT.

The chain links TRBV28 to TRBJ2-2; no definite D call. The CDR3 extends over 14 amino acids. Germline assignment: CDR1 MDHEN and CDR2 SYDVKM. Trimming cost V 2 bases and J 4 bases, with 8 bases left between them. The DNA of the CDR3 is TGTGCCAGCAGTTTACAACTCCCCACCGGGGAGCTGTTTTTT. It codes for CASSLQLPTGELFF.

This clone turned up a few times. This chain connects TRBV7-8 to TRBJ2-2, with D possibly matching TRBD1 (5 bases). The CDR3 loop spans 14 amino acids. Germline CDR1 and CDR2: SGHVS and FQNEAQ. Deletions cut 0 bases from V and 12 bases from J, with 14 bases between. The CDR3 region is CASSLAQRDRQLFF. The CDR3 DNA sequence: TGTGCCAGCAGCTTAGCTCAGCGTGACAGACAGCTGTTTTTT.

The chain has TRBV9 and TRBJ2-4; TRBD1 aligns across 9 bases. The CDR3 is 14 residues long. The V gene end was trimmed by 3 bases and the J gene end by 6 bases; junction bases not matched to a gene: 4. The germline gives CDR1 SGDLS, CDR2 YYNGEE. The CDR3 is CASSAGQGRNIQYF. The CDR3 nucleotides are TGTGCCAGCAGCGCGGGACAGGGTCGAAACATTCAGTACTTC.

V usage is TRBV7-2 and J usage is TRBJ2-7, with 9 nucleotides matching TRBD2. Unmatched junction bases numbered 4, after V lost 5 bases and J lost 2 bases. Germline values: CDR1 SGHTA, CDR2 FQGNSA. The CDR3 contains 14 residues. CDR3 amino acids: CASSDVAGAYEQYF. The CDR3 region has the DNA TGTGCCAGCAGCGACGTAGCGGGAGCCTACGAGCAGTACTTC.

This clone appeared a single time. V and J are TRBV11-2 and TRBJ1-1; D is possibly TRBD1 (6 bases). Between the trimmed V and J ends, which lost 3 bases and 2 bases, there was a span of 10 bases. The CDR3 contains 14 residues. Looked up from germline, CDR1 is SGHAT and CDR2 is FQNNGV. CDR3: CASSLGHVNTEAFF. CDR3 nucleotide sequence: TGTGCCAGCAGCTTGGGACACGTAAACACTGAAGCTTTCTTT. Full variable domain (outside the CDR3, taken from reference TRBV11-2 and TRBJ1-1): EAGVAQSPRYKIIEKRQSVAFWCNPISGHATLYWYQQILGQGPKLLIQFQNNGVVDDSQLPKDRFSAERLKGVDSTLKIQPAKLEDSAVYLCASSLGHVNTEAFFGQGTRLTVV.

V gene TRBV19 combines with J gene TRBJ2-2, with TRBD1 matching 7 bases. This CDR3 is built from 15 residues. Unmatched junction bases numbered 10, after V lost 4 bases and J lost 8 bases. Germline values: CDR1 LNHDA, CDR2 SQIVND (reference sequence). In DNA, the CDR3 is TGTGCCAGTAGTAGAACAGGGGCTACCACGGGGGAGCTGTTTTTT. Its protein is CASSRTGATTGELFF.

The chain links TRBV13 to TRBJ2-7, with 10 bases fitting TRBD1. V was clipped by 5 bases and J by 4 bases; unmatched bases: 14. CDR3 length: 17 residues. Looked up from germline, CDR1 is PRHDT and CDR2 is FYEKMQ (reference sequence). The CDR3 sequence is CASSTYARQGARYEQYF. CDR3 coding DNA: TGTGCCAGCAGCACATACGCCCGACAGGGGGCGCGGTACGAGCAGTACTTC.